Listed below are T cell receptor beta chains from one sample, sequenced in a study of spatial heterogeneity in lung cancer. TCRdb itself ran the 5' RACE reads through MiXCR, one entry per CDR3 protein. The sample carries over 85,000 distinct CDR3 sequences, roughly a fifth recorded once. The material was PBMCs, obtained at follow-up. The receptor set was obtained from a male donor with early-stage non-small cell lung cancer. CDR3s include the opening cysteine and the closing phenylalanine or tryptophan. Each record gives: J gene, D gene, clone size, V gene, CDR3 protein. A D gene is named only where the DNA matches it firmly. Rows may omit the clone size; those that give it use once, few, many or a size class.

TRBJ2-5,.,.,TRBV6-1,CASSIAGAGVQETQYF
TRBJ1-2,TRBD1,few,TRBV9,CASSRTGGVDGYTF
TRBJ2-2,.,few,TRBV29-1,CSVHRNTGELFF
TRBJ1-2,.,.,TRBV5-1,CASSPRDPTVYGYTF
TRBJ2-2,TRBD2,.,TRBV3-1,CASSQDLGGPGELFF
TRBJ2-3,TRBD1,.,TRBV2,CASSGPTGRGATDTQYF
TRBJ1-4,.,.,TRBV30,CAWSDAGVPNEKLFF
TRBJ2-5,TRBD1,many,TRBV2,CASNGQGYTTQYF
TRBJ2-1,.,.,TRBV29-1,CSVGYNEQFF
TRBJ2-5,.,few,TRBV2,CASSGDRQETQYF
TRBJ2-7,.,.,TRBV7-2,CASSLNWGSYEQYF
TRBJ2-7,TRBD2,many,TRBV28,CASSFIWGGDSDYEQYF
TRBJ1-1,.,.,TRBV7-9,CASSLPQNTEAFF
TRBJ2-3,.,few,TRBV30,CAWSIFTLGPSDTQYF
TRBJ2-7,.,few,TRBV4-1,CASSQSVTGRYEQYF
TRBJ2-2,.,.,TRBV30,CAWSRTDNTGELFF
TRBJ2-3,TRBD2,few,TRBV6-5,CASSYGSGFTDTQYF
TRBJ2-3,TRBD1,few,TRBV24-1,CATGTGHSSTDTQYF
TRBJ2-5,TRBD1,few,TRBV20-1,CSAAGQDQETQYF
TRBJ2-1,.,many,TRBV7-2,CASSLATGSSYNEQFF
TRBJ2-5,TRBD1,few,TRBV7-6,CASSSTGASVTQYF
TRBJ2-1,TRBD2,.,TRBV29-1,CSVEDPLAGGSYEQFF
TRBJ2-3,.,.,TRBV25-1,CASTNSGGVDTQYF
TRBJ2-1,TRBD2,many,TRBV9,CASSVGLGIAGGNEQFF
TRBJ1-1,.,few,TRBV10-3,CAISDGNTEAFF
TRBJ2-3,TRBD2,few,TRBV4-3,CASSQQSGGTDTQYF
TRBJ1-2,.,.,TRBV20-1,CSAAYGYTF
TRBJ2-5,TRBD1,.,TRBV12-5,CASGGQGTGKETQYF
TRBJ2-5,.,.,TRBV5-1,CASSLGQVRTAQETQYF
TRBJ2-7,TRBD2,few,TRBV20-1,CSAATTAGGGPYEQYF
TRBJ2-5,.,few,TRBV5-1,CASSSQGGRETQYF
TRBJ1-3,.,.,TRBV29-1,CSVREQAGNTIYF
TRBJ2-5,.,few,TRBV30,CAWVGSGETQYF
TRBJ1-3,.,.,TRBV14,CASGASGNTIYF
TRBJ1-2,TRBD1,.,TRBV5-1,CASSLGQGAVSDPYGYTF
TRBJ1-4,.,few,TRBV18,CASSPDRNNEKLFF
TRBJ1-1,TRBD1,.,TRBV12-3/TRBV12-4,CASRGQGTEAFF
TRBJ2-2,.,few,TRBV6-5,CASSYSLGAGQKNTGELFF
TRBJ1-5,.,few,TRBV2,CASSEYRDTQHF
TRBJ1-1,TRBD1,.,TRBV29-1,CSVGTGWAEAFF
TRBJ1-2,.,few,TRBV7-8,CASSLASAFYGYTF
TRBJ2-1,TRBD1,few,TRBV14,CASSQRQLIRDSYNEQFF
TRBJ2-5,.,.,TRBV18,CASSPTRGRETQYF
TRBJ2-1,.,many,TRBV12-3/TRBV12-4,CASNTGTSKFF
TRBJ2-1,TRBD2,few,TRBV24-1,CATSDASAGGFYNEQFF
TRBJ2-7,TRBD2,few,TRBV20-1,CSARLASEQYF
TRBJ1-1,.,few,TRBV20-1,CSARTSMNTEAFF
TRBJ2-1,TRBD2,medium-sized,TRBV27,CASRSGTSGDRSQFF
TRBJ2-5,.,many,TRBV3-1,CASSQERDQETQYF
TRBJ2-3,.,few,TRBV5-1,CASSLGRVINADTQYF
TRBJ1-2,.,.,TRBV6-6,CASQGGSYGYTF
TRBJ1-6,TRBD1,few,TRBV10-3,CAISEVSDRGTPLHF